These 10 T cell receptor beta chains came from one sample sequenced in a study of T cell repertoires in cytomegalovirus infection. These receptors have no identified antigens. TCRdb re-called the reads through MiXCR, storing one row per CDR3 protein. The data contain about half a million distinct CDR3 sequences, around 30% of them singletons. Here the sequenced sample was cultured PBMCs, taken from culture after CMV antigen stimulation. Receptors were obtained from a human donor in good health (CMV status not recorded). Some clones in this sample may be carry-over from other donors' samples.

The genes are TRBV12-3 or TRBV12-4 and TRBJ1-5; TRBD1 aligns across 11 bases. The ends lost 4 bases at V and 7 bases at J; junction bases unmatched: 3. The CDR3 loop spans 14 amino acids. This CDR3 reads CASSWTGGFQPQHF. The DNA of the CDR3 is TGTGCCAGCAGTTGGACAGGGGGCTTCCAGCCCCAGCATTTT.

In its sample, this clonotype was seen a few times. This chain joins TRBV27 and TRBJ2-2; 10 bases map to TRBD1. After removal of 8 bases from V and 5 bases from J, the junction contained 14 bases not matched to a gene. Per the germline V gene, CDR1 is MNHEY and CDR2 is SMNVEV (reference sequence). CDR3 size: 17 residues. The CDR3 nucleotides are TGTGCCAGCTGCCGACGCGACAGGGGGCAAAGTACCGGGGAGCTGTTTTTT. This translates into CASCRRDRGQSTGELFF.

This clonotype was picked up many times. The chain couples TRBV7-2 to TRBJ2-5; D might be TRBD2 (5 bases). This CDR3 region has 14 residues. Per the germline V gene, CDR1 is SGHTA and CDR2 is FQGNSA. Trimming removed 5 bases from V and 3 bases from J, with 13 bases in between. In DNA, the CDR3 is TGTGCCAGCAGCAGGATGGCGGGTAAAGAGACCCAGTACTTC. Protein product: CASSRMAGKETQYF.

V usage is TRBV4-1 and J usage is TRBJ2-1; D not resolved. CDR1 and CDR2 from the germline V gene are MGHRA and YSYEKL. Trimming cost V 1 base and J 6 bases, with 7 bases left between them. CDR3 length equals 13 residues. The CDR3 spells CASSQVASNEQFF. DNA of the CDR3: TGCGCCAGCAGCCAAGTCGCCAGCAATGAGCAGTTCTTC.

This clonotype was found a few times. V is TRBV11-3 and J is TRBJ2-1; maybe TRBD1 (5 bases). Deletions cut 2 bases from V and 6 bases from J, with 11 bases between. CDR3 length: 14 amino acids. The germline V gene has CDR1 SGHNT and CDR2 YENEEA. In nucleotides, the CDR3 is TGTGCCAGCAGCTTATATGTAGGGGTCAATGAGCAGTTCTTC. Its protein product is CASSLYVGVNEQFF.

In DNA form, the CDR3 reads TGTGCTAGTGCCCTGGGGACAGGGGAGAACACTGAAGCTTTCTTT. This encodes CASALGTGENTEAFF. The V call is TRBV12-5, the J call TRBJ1-1, with 10 bases that match TRBD1. The CDR3 length is 15 residues. Germline CDR1 LGHNT, CDR2 FRNRAP. Trimming removed 7 bases from V and 1 base from J; junction bases left unmatched: 6.

CDR3 sequence reads: CASSEGVSEAFF. In nucleotides, the CDR3 is TGTGCCAGTAGTGAGGGGGTCTCTGAAGCTTTCTTT. V usage is TRBV19 and J usage is TRBJ1-1, with D tentatively TRBD1 (6 bases). The CDR3 is 12 amino acids. Germline values: CDR1 LNHDA, CDR2 SQIVND (reference sequence). Trimming pared 5 bases from V and 6 bases from J, leaving 10 bases between. The full variable domain, with the rest looked up from reference TRBV19 and TRBJ1-1, is DGGITQSPKYLFRKEGQNVTLSCEQNLNHDAMYWYRQDPGQGLRLIYYSQIVNDFQKGDIAEGYSVSREKKESFPLTVTSAQKNPTAFYLCASSEGVSEAFFGQGTRLTVV.

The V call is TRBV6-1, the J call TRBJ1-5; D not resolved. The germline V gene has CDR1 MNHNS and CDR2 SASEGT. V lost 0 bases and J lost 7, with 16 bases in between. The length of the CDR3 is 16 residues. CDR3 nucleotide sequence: TGTGCCAGCAGTGAAGCGGTAACCAGATCCGGGCAGCCCCAGCATTTT. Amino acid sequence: CASSEAVTRSGQPQHF.

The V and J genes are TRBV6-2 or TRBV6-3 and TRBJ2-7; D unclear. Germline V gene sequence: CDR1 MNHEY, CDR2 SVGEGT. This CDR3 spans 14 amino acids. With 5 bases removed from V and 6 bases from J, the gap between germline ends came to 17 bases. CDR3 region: CASSILPLRSEQYV. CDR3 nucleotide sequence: TGTGCCAGCAGTATCCTTCCCCTACGCTCCGAGCAGTACGTC.

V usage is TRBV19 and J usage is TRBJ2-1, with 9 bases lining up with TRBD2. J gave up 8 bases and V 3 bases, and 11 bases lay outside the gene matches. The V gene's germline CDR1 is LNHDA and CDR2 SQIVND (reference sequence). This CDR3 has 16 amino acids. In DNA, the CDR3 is TGTGCCAGTAGTATTCGGGCGGGAGGGCCATTTGATGAGCAGTTCTTC. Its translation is CASSIRAGGPFDEQFF. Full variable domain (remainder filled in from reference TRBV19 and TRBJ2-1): DGGITQSPKYLFRKEGQNVTLSCEQNLNHDAMYWYRQDPGQGLRLIYYSQIVNDFQKGDIAEGYSVSREKKESFPLTVTSAQKNPTAFYLCASSIRAGGPFDEQFFGPGTRLTVL.